This T cell receptor beta chain was identified during a study of blood T cell repertoires in COVID-19. Original data processing: Using reference gene primer amplification, nucleated cell counts were estimated. Libraries were prepared by immunoSEQ multiplex PCR; TCRdb keeps only in-frame clonotypes and omits some of them. Clone size and the V and J calls come from that table; the DNA yielded D and trimming. The sample lists approximately 160,000 clones, approximately 84% occurring once. V gave up 5 bases and J gave up 3 bases, with 11 bases separating them. CDR1 is SGHAT and CDR2 is FQNNGV in the germline V gene. The CDR3 runs 13 residues.

The sample comprised peripheral blood. The clonotype comes from a man aged 35 to 55 who had recovered from COVID-19. The genes are TRBV11-2 and TRBJ2-7; D is perhaps TRBD2 (5 bases). The CDR3 sequence is CASSIGLDYEQYF. CDR3 DNA sequence: TGTGCCAGCAGCATCGGACTGGACTACGAGCAGTACTTC. The full variable domain, completed using reference TRBV11-2 and TRBJ2-7, is EAGVAQSPRYKIIEKRQSVAFWCNPISGHATLYWYQQILGQGPKLLIQFQNNGVVDDSQLPKDRFSAERLKGVDSTLKIQPAKLEDSAVYLCASSIGLDYEQYFGPGTRLTVT.